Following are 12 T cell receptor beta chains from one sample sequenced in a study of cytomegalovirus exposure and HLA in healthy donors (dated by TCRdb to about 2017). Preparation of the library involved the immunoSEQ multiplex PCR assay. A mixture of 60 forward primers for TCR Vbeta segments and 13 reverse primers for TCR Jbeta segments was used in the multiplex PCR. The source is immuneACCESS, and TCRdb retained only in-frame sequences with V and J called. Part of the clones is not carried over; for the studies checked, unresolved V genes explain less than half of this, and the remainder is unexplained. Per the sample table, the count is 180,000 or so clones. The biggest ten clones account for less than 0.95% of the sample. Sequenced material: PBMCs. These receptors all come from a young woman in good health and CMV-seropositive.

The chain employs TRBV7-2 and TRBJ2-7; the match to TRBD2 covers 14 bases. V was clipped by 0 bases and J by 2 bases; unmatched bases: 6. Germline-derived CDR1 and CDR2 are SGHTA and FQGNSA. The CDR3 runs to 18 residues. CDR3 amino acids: CASSLAPGLAGGAYEQYF. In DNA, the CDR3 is TGTGCCAGCAGCTTAGCCCCAGGACTAGCGGGGGGCGCCTACGAGCAGTACTTC.

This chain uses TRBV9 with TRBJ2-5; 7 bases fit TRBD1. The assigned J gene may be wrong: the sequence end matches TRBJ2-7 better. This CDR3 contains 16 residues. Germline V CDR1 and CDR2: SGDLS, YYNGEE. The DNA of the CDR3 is TGTGCCAGCAGCGGAAGTACAGGGGCCGGTACCTACGAGCAGTACTTC. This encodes CASSGSTGAGTYEQYF.

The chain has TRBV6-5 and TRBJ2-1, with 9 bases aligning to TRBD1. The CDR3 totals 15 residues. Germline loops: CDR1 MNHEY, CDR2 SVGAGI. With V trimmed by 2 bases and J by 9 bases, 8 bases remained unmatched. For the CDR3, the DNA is TGTGCCAGCAGTTACCCTGGACAGGGGCGTGTTGAGCAGTTCTTC. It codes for CASSYPGQGRVEQFF.

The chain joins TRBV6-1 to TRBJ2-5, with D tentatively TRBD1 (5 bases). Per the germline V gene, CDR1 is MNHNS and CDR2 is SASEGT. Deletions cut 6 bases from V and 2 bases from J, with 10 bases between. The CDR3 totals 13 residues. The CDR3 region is CASRGAIQETQYF. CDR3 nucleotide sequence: TGTGCCAGCAGAGGGGCCATACAAGAGACCCAGTACTTC.

CDR3 loop: CASSSGTGMNEQFF. The DNA of the CDR3 is TGCGCCAGCAGCAGCGGGACAGGGATGAATGAGCAGTTCTTC. The rearrangement joins TRBV5-1 to TRBJ2-1, with 9 bases matching TRBD1. The CDR3 extends over 14 amino acids. Germline V gene lookup returns CDR1 SGHRS and CDR2 YFSETQ. The trim removed 4 bases at V and 7 bases at J, leaving 6 bases unmatched.

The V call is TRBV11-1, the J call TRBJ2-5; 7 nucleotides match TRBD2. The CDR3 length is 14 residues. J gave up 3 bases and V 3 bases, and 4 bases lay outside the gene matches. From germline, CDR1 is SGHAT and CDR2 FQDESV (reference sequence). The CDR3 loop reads CASSLGGVKETQYF. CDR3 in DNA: TGTGCCAGCAGCTTGGGAGGGGTGAAAGAGACCCAGTACTTC. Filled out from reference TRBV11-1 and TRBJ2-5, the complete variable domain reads EAEVAQSPRYKITEKSQAVAFWCDPISGHATLYWYRQILGQGPELLVQFQDESVVDDSQLPKDRFSAERLKGVDSTLKIQPAELGDSAMYLCASSLGGVKETQYFGPGTRLLVL.

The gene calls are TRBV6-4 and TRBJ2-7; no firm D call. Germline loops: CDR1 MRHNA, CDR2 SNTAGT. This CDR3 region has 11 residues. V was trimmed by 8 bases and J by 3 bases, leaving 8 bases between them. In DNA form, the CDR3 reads TGTGCCAGCCTAACCCTCTACGAGCAGTACTTC. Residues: CASLTLYEQYF.

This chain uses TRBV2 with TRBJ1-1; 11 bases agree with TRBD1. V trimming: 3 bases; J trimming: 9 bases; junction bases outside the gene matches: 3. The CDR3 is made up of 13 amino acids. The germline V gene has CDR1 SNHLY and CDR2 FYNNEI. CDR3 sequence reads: CASSEGTGGKAFF. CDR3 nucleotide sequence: TGTGCCAGCAGTGAGGGGACAGGGGGAAAAGCTTTCTTT.

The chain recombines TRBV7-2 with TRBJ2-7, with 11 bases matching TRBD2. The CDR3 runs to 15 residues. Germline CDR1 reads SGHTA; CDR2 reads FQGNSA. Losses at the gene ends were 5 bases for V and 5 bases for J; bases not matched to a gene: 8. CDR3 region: CASSRRLAGYHEQYF. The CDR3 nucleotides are TGTGCCAGCAGCAGAAGACTAGCGGGGTACCACGAGCAGTACTTC.

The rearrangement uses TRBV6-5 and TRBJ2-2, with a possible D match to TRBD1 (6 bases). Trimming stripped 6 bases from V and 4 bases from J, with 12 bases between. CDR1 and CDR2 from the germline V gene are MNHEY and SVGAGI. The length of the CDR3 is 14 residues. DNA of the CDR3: TGTGCCAGCAGGAAAATAGGGGGCACCGGGGAGCTGTTTTTT. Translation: CASRKIGGTGELFF.

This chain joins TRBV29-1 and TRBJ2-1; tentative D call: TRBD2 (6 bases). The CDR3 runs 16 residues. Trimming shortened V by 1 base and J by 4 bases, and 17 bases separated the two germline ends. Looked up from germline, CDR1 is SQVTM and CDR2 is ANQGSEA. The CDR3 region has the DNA TGCAGCGTTGAAGGGGGGGATTCACTGGGGTACAATGAGCAGTTCTTC. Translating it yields CSVEGGDSLGYNEQFF.

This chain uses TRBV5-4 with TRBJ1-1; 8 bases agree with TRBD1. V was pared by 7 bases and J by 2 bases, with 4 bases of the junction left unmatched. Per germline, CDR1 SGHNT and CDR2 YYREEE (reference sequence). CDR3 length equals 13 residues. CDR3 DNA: TGTGCCAGCGGCGACAGGGGTAACACTGAAGCTTTCTTT. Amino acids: CASGDRGNTEAFF.